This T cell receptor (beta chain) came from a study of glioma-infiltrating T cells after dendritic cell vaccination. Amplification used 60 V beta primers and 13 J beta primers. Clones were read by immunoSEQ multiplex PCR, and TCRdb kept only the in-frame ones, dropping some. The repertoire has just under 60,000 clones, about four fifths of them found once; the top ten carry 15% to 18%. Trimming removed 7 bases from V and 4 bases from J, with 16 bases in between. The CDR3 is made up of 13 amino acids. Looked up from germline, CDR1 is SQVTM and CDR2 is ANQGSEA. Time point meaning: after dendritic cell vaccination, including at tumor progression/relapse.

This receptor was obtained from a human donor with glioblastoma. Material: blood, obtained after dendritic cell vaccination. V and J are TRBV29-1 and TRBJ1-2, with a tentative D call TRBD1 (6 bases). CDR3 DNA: TGCAGCGCCAAGACAGGTCTCGCCTATGGCTACACCTTC. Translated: CSAKTGLAYGYTF.